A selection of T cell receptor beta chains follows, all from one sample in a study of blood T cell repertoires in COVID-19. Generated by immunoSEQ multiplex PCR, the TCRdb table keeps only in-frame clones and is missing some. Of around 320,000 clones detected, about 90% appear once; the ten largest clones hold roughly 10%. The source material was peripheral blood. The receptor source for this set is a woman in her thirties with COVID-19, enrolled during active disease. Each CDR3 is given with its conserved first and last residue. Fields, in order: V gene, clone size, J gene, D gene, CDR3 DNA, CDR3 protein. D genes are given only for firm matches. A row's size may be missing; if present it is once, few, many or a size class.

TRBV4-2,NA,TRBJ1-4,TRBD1,TGTGCCAGCAGCCAAGCACAGAGGGGACAGGCTAATGAAAAACTGTTTTTT,CASSQAQRGQANEKLFF
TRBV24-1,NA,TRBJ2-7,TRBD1,TGTGCCACCAGTGACGCCCCGGGACAGGGGCCCCACCACGAGCAGTACTTC,CATSDAPGQGPHHEQYF
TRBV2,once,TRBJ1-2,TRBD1,TGTGCCAGCACCACGGGACAGGGGAATGGCTACACCTTC,CASTTGQGNGYTF
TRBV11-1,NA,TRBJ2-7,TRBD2,TGTGCCAGCAGCTATACGACAGGACTAGCAGGCGAGCAGTACTTC,CASSYTTGLAGEQYF
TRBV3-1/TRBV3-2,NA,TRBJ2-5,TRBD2,TGTGCCAGCAGCCAAGGGACTAGCGGCCAAGAGACCCAGTACTTC,CASSQGTSGQETQYF
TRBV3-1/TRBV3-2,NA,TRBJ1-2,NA,TGTGCCAGCAGCCAAGGAGAGCCCGACGGGGGCTACACCTTC,CASSQGEPDGGYTF
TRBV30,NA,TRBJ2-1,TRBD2,TGTGCCTGGAGTGGACTAGCGGGGGACTCCTACAATGAGCAGTTCTTC,CAWSGLAGDSYNEQFF
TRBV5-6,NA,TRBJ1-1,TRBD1,TGTGCCAGCAGCCCTGGACAGGGTTATACTGAAGCTTTCTTT,CASSPGQGYTEAFF
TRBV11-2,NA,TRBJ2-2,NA,TGTGCCAGCAGCTTAGTTAGAACCGGGGAGCTGTTTTTT,CASSLVRTGELFF
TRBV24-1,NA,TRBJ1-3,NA,TGTGCCACCACACTGGGAAACACCATATATTTT,CATTLGNTIYF
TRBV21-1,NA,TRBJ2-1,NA,TGTGCCAGCAGCAAAGCGGGACAGGGATGGAGAGACAATGAGCAGTTCTTC,CASSKAGQGWRDNEQFF
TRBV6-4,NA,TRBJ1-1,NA,TGTGCCAGCAGTGACTCGACGGGAAGCACTGAAGCTTTCTTT,CASSDSTGSTEAFF
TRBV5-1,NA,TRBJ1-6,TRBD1,TGCGCCAGCAGCTTGGAACCAGGGGGTTATAATTCACCCCTCCACTTT,CASSLEPGGYNSPLHF
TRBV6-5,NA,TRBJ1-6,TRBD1,TGTGCCAGCAGTTACAGGGGGCTAGATTCACCCCTCCACTTT,CASSYRGLDSPLHF
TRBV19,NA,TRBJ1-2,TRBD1,TGTGCCAGTAGTTCGGACAGGGGTTGGGGCTACACCTTC,CASSSDRGWGYTF
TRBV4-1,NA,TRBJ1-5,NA,TGCGCCAGCAGCCGGATCCTCGGCGGGAAGGGAGTTAGCAATCAGCCCCAGCATTTT,CASSRILGGKGVSNQPQHF
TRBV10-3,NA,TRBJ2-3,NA,TGTGCCATCAGTGGCGGGGGCTGGACAGATACGCAGTATTTT,CAISGGGWTDTQYF
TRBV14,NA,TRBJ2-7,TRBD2,TGTGCCAGCAGCCATAGGTCTGGACTAGCGGGGGGCCACGTCTACGAGCAGTACTTC,CASSHRSGLAGGHVYEQYF
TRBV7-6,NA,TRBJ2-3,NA,TGTGCCAGCAGCCTCGAGGGAGTGCTAGATACGCAGTATTTT,CASSLEGVLDTQYF
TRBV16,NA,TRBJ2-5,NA,TGTGCCAGCAGCCAAGACATTTCGGCTGGGACCCAGTACTTC,CASSQDISAGTQYF
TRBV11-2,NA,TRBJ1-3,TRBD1,TGTGCCAGCAGCTTAGTCCCAGGGGGCAGAGCTGGAAACACCATATATTTT,CASSLVPGGRAGNTIYF
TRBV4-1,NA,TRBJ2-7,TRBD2,TGCGCCAGCAGCCAGACTCGGACTAGCGGGGAGCAGTACTTC,CASSQTRTSGEQYF
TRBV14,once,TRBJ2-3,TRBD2,TGTGCCAGCAGCCGGAGACTAGCGGGGGTAGATACGCAGTATTTT,CASSRRLAGVDTQYF
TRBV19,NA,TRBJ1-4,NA,TGTGCCAGTAGGGGCCGACAGGATCGGGCTGCTGGGGAAAAACTGTTTTTT,CASRGRQDRAAGEKLFF
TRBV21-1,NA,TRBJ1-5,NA,TGTGCCAGCAGCAAAGACGGGAGGAAGAATCAGCCCCAGCATTTT,CASSKDGRKNQPQHF
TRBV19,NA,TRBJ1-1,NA,TGTGCCAGTAGTACCACCCAGACACAGAACACTGAAGCTTTCTTT,CASSTTQTQNTEAFF
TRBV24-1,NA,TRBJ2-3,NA,TGTGCCACCAGTGACCCGACTATGGGTACAGATACGCAGTATTTT,CATSDPTMGTDTQYF
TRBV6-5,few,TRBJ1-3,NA,TGTGGAGGCTCGGTCACTAGCTCTGGAAACACCATATATTTT,CGGSVTSSGNTIYF
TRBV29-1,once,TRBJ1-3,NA,TGCAGCGTTTTGTGGGAAGGACAGTATCGTAACACCATATATTTT,CSVLWEGQYRNTIYF
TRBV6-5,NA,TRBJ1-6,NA,TGTGCCAGCAGCCCCCTCGACAATTCCCATTCACCCCTCCACTTT,CASSPLDNSHSPLHF
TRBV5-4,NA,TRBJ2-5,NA,TGTGCCAGCAGCTTGGACAGCGGAGAGACCCAGTACTTC,CASSLDSGETQYF
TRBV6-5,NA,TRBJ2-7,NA,TGTGCCAGCAGTTGGGGGAAGGGACTCCGATACGAGCAGTACTTC,CASSWGKGLRYEQYF
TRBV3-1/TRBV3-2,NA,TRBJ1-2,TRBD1,TGTGCCAGCAGCCAATCAGGGGGCCGTGGCTACACCTTC,CASSQSGGRGYTF
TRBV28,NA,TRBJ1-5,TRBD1,TGTGCCAGCAGAAGCCGGGACAGGGGGTTACAGCCCCAGCATTTT,CASRSRDRGLQPQHF
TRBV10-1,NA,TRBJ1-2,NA,TGCGCCAGCAGTGAGAAGGGGCTGTATGGCTACACCTTC,CASSEKGLYGYTF
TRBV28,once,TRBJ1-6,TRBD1,TGTGCCAGCAGCTCAGGGGACAGGGTTTCATCCCTCCACTTT,CASSSGDRVSSLHF
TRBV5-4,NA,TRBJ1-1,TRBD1,TGTGCCAGCAGCTTGTTGGAGACAGGGGTCCCTGAAGCTTTCTTT,CASSLLETGVPEAFF
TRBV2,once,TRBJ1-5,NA,TGTGCCAGCAGAGATCCGACGGAGGGCGACGGCAATCAGCCCCAGCATTTT,CASRDPTEGDGNQPQHF
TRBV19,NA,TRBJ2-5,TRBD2,TGTGCCAGTAGTATAGGAAGCGGGGGGGCCAGGGAGACCCAGTACTTC,CASSIGSGGARETQYF
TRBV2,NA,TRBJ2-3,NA,TGTGCCAGCAGTCGAACGGGAGATACGCAGTATTTT,CASSRTGDTQYF
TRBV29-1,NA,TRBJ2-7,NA,TGCAGCGTTGTCGGATCCGGGAGAGGCTCCTACGAGCAGTACTTC,CSVVGSGRGSYEQYF
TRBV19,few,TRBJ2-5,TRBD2,TGTGCCAGTAGTCCGGGACTAGCGGGGGGCGGGAGGACCCAGTACTTC,CASSPGLAGGGRTQYF
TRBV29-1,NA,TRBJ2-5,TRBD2,TGCAGCGTTGGGCTAGCGGGGGGGCAAGAGACCCAGTACTTC,CSVGLAGGQETQYF
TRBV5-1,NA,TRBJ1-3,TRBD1,TGCGCCAGCAGCTTGGGCGGGACAGGCGGAAACACCATATATTTT,CASSLGGTGGNTIYF
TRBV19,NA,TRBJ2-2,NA,TGTGCCAGTAGTCTCACAACGCCAACCGGGGAGCTGTTTTTT,CASSLTTPTGELFF
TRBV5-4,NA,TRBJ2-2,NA,TGTGCCAGCAGCTTGGTTCCCCAGGGCGGGGAGCTGTTTTTT,CASSLVPQGGELFF
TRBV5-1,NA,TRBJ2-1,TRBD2,TGCGCCAGCAGCCTACTGACTAGCTTGGATGAGCAGTTCTTC,CASSLLTSLDEQFF
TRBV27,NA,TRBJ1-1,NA,TGTGCCAGCAGTTTATCGCCAGGGGTGAACACTGAAGCTTTCTTT,CASSLSPGVNTEAFF
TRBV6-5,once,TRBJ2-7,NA,TGTGCCAGCAGCCTTAGTCTAGCCGACGAGCAGTACTTC,CASSLSLADEQYF